This T cell receptor beta chain is from a study of blood T cell repertoires in COVID-19. Sequencing used immunoSEQ multiplex PCR; TCRdb keeps in-frame clones, though not all of them. The sample has around 130,000 clones, more than 75% seen once. This CDR3 comprises 13 residues. Germline V gene data show CDR1 as SQVTM and CDR2 as ANQGSEA. V lost 7 bases, J lost 0 bases, and 10 bases lay in between. The sequenced sample consisted of peripheral blood. The chain has TRBV29-1 and TRBJ1-3, with D possibly matching TRBD1 (5 bases). The origin of this receptor is a woman between 50 and 59 years old who had recovered from COVID-19. The CDR3 protein is CSAYGGSGNTIYF. The CDR3 DNA reads as TGCAGCGCATACGGGGGCTCTGGAAACACCATATATTTT.